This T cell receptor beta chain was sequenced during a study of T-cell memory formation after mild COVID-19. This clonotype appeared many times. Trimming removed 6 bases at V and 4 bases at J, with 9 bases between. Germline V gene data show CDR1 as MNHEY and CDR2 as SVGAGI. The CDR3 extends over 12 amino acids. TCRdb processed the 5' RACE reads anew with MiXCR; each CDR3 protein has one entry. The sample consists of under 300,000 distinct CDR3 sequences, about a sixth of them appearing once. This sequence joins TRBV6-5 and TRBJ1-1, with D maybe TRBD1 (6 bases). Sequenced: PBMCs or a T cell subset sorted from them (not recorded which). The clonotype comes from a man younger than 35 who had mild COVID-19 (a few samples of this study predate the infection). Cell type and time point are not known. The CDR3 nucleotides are TGTGCCAGCAGAAGGGGGGCCACTGAAGCTTTCTTT. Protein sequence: CASRRGATEAFF.